What follows are 3 T cell receptor beta chains derived from one specimen sequenced in a study of blood T cells in healthy people across ages. The authors ran a second PCR of about 7 to 12 cycles using a sample-barcoded 5' primer and a J-beta primer mix. MiXCR, run by TCRdb on the 5' RACE reads, gives a single entry per CDR3 protein. The table records about 640,000 distinct CDR3 sequences, roughly 30% of them present only once. Sequenced material: blood. Receptors originate from a woman at least 80 years old in good health.

This clonotype appeared many times. The chain recombines TRBV20-1 with TRBJ1-1, with TRBD1 as a possible D gene (6 bases). The germline gives CDR1 DFQATT, CDR2 SNEGSKA (reference sequence). Trimming pared 5 bases from V and 0 bases from J, leaving 13 bases between. This CDR3 is built from 14 residues. This CDR3 reads CSASQGSLNTEAFF. CDR3 bases: TGCAGTGCTTCACAGGGTTCTCTGAACACTGAAGCTTTCTTT.

On this clonotype: The junction and the germline gene differ at one end; a read error may be behind it. Here the CDR3 DNA reads TGTGCCAGCAGCCTAGGAGAGGCCCTGCTTGGCTGCACCTTC. As protein: CASSLGEALLGCTF. The chain is built from TRBV7-9 and TRBJ1-2, with unresolved D. The CDR3 is 14 residues long. In germline, CDR1 is SEHNR, CDR2 FQNEAQ (reference sequence).

The chain is built from TRBV7-9 and TRBJ1-4; the match to TRBD1 covers 12 bases. The V gene end was trimmed by 0 bases and the J gene end by 8 bases; junction bases not matched to a gene: 4. Germline CDR1 and CDR2: SEHNR and FQNEAQ (reference sequence). The CDR3 sequence is 16 residues long. The CDR3: CASSLAVGTGGEKLFF. CDR3 bases: TGTGCCAGCAGCTTAGCAGTTGGGACAGGGGGCGAAAAACTGTTTTTT.